Below, one T cell receptor (beta chain) is given with its context. The CDR3 totals 16 residues. Trimming took 4 bases from V and 2 from J, leaving 18 bases between them. Germline V lookup: CDR1 SGHKS, CDR2 YYEKEE (reference sequence). The sample originates from a study of control samples from healthy donors and cancer patients. The table came from immunoSEQ multiplex PCR; TCRdb's copy has only in-frame clones and leaves some out. The table shows some 140,000 clones, with roughly 92% occurring only once. Input material: blood. The V call is TRBV5-5, the J call TRBJ2-5; D possibly corresponds to TRBD1 (6 bases). This clonotype originated in a man aged 25-45 years in good health. The CDR3 DNA sequence: TGTGCCAGCAGCACCCGGGACAAGGGGCTACAAGAGACCCAGTACTTC. Protein product: CASSTRDKGLQETQYF.